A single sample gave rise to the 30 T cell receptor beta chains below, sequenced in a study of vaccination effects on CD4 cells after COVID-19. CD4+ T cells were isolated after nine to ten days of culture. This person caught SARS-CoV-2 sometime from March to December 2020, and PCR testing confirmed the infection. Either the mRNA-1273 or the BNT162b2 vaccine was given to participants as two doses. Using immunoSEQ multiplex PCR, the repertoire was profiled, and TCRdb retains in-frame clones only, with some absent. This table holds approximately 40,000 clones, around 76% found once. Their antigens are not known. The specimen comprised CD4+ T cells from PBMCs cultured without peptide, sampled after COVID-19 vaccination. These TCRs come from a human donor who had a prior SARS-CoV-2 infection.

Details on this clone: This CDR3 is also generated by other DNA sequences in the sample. CDR3 residues: CASSLWGADTQYF. DNA of the CDR3: TGTGCCAGCAGTTTATGGGGAGCCGATACGCAGTATTTT. V is TRBV12-3 or TRBV12-4 and J is TRBJ2-3, with D perhaps TRBD2 (5 bases). The length of the CDR3 is 13 residues. V lost 2 bases to trimming and J lost 6 bases, with 9 bases between them.

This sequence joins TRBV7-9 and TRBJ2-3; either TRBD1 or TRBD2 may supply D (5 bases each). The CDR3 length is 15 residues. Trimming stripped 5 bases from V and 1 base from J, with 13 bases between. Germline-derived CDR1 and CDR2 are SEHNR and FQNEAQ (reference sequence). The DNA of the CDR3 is TGTGCCAGCAGCCCCCGGGGCGTCCGCACAGATACGCAGTATTTT. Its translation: CASSPRGVRTDTQYF. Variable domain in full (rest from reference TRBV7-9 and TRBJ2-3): DTGVSQNPRHKITKRGQNVTFRCDPISEHNRLYWYRQTLGQGPEFLTYFQNEAQLEKSRLLSDRFSAERPKGSFSTLEIQRTEQGDSAMYLCASSPRGVRTDTQYFGPGTRLTVL.

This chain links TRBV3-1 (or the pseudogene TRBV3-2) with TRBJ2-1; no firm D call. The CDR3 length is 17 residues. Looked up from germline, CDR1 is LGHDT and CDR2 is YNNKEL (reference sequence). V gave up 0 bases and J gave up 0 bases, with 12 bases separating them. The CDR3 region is CASSQDGAAHSYNEQFF. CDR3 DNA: TGTGCCAGCAGCCAAGATGGAGCAGCACACTCCTACAATGAGCAGTTCTTC.

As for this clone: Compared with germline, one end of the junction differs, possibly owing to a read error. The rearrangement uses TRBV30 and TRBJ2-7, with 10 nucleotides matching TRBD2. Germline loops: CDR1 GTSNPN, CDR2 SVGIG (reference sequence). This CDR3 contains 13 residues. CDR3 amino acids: CAWSVLASGSRHF. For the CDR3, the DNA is TGTGCCTGGAGTGTTTTGGCTAGCGGGAGTAGGCACTTC.

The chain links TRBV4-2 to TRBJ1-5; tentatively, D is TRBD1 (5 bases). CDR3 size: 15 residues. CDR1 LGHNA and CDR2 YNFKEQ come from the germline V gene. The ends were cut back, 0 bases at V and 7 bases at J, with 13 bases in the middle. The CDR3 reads CASSQEGRDDQPQHF. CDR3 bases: TGTGCCAGCAGCCAAGAGGGCAGGGATGACCAGCCCCAGCATTTT.

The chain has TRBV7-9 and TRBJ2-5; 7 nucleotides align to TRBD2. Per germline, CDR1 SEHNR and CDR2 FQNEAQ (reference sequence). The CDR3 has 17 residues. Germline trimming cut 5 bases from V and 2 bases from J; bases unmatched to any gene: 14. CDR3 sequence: CASSPRDYRPIQETQYF. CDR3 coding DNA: TGTGCCAGCAGCCCTCGGGACTACCGCCCCATACAAGAGACCCAGTACTTC. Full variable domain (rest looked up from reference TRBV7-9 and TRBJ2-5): DTGVSQNPRHKITKRGQNVTFRCDPISEHNRLYWYRQTLGQGPEFLTYFQNEAQLEKSRLLSDRFSAERPKGSFSTLEIQRTEQGDSAMYLCASSPRDYRPIQETQYFGPGTRLLVL.

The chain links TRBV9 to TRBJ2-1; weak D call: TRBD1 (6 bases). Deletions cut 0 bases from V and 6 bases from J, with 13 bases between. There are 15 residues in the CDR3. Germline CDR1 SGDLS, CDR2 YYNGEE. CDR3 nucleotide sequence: TGTGCCAGCAGCGTAGTAGGGGACATTGCCAATGAGCAGTTCTTC. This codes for CASSVVGDIANEQFF.

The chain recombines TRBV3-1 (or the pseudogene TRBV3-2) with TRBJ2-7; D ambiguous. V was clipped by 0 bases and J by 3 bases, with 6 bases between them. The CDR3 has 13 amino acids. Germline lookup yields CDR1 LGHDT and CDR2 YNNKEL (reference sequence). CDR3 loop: CASSQDIFYEQYF. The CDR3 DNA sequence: TGTGCCAGCAGCCAAGATATCTTCTACGAGCAGTACTTC.

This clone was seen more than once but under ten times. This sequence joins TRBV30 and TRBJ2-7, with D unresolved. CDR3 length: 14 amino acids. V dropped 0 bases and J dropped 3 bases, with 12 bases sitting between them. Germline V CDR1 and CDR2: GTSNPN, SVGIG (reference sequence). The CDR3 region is CAWSVFGWDYEQYF. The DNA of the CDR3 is TGTGCCTGGAGTGTATTCGGGTGGGACTACGAGCAGTACTTC.

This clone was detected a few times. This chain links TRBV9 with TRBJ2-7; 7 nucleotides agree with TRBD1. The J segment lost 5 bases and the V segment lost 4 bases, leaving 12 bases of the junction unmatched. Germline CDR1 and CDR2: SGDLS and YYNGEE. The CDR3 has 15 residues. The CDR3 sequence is CASSLNIQGRDEQYF. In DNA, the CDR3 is TGTGCCAGCAGCCTAAATATACAGGGGCGGGACGAGCAGTACTTC.

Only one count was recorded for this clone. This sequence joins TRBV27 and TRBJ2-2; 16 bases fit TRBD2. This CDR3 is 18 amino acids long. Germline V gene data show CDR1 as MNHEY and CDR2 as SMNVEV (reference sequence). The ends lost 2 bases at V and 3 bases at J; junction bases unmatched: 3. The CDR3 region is CASSLGTSGGGYTGELFF. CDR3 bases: TGTGCCAGCAGTTTAGGGACTAGCGGGGGGGGCTACACCGGGGAGCTGTTTTTT.

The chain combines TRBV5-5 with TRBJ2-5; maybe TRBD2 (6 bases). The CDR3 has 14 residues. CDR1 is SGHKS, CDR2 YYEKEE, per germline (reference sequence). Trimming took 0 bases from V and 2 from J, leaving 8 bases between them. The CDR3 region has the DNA TGTGCCAGCAGCTTGGCTGCGGGGCAAGAGACCCAGTACTTC. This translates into CASSLAAGQETQYF.

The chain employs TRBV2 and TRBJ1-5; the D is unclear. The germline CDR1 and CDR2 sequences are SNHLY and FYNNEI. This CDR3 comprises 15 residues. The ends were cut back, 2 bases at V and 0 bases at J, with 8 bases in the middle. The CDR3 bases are TGTGCCAGCAGTGAAAGGTGGCTTAGCAATCAGCCCCAGCATTTT. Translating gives CASSERWLSNQPQHF.

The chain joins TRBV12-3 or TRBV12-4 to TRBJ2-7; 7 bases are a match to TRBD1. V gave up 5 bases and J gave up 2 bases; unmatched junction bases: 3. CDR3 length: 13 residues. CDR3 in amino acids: CASSQDRAYEQYF. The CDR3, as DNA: TGTGCCAGCAGTCAAGACAGGGCCTACGAGCAGTACTTC.

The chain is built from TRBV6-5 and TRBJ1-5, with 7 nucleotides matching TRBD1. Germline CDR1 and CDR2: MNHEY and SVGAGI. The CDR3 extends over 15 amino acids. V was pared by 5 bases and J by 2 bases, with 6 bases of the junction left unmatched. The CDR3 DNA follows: TGTGCCAGCAGTAACGACAGGGTTCGCAATCAGCCCCAGCATTTT. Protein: CASSNDRVRNQPQHF.

As DNA, the CDR3 is TGTGCCAGCAGGGGGTGGTTTCCTGGAGGCTACACCTTC. Amino acids: CASRGWFPGGYTF. The chain has TRBV6-5 and TRBJ1-2; the D is unclear. Trimming removed 6 bases at V and 8 bases at J, with 16 bases between. This CDR3 has 13 residues. CDR1 is MNHEY and CDR2 is SVGAGI in the germline V gene.

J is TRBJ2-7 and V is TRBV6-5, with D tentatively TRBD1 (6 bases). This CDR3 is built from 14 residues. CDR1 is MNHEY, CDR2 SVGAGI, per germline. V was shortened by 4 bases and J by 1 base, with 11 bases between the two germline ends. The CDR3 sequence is CASSSLDRSYEQYF. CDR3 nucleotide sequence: TGTGCCAGCAGTTCATTAGACAGGTCCTACGAGCAGTACTTC.

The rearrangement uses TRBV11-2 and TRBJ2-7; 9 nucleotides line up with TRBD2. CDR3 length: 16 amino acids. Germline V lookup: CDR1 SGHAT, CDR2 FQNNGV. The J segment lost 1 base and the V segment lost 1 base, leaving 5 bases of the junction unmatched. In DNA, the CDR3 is TGTGCCAGCAGCTTAGGTCGACTAGCGGTGTCCTACGAGCAGTACTTC. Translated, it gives CASSLGRLAVSYEQYF.

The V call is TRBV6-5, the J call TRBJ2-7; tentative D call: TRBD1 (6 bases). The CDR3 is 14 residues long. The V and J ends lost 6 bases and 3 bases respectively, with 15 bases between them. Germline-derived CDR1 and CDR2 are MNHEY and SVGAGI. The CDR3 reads CASSPTGSDYEQYF. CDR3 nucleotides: TGTGCCAGCAGCCCGACAGGATCAGACTACGAGCAGTACTTC.

The CDR3: CASSSSRRPDTQYF. The CDR3 DNA reads as TGTGCCAGCAGCTCAAGTCGACGGCCAGATACGCAGTATTTT. This rearrangement joins TRBV7-8 to TRBJ2-3; no firm D call. This CDR3 has 14 amino acids. V was shortened by 4 bases and J by 4 bases, with 12 bases between the two germline ends. Germline values: CDR1 SGHVS, CDR2 FQNEAQ.

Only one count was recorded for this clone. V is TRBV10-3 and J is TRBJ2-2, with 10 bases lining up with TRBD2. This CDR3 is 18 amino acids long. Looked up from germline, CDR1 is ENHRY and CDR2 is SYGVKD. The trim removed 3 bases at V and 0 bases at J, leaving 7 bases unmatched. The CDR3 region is CAISDAGLAPPNTGELFF. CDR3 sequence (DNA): TGTGCCATCAGTGACGCGGGACTAGCGCCACCGAACACCGGGGAGCTGTTTTTT.

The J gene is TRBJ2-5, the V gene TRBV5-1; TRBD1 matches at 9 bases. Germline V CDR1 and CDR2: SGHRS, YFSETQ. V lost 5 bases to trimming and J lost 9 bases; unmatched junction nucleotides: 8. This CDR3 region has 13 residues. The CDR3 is CASREQGAQPQYF. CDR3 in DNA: TGCGCCAGCAGGGAACAGGGGGCCCAGCCCCAGTACTTC. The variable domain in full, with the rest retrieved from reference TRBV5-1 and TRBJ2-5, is KAGVTQTPRYLIKTRGQQVTLSCSPISGHRSVSWYQQTPGQGLQFLFEYFSETQRNKGNFPGRFSGRQFSNSRSEMNVSTLELGDSALYLCASREQGAQPQYFGPGTRLLVL.

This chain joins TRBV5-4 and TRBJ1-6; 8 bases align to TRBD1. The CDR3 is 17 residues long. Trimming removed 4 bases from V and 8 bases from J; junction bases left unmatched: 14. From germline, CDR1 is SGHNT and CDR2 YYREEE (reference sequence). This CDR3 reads CASSRLYADRDYSPLHF. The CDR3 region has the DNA TGTGCCAGCAGCCGGCTGTATGCGGACAGGGATTATTCACCCCTCCACTTT.

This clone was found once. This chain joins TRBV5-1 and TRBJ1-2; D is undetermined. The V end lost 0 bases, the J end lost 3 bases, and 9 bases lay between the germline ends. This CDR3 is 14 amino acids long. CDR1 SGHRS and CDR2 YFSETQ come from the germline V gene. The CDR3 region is CASSLAEGYYGYTF. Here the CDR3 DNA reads TGCGCCAGCAGCTTGGCCGAAGGGTACTATGGCTACACCTTC.

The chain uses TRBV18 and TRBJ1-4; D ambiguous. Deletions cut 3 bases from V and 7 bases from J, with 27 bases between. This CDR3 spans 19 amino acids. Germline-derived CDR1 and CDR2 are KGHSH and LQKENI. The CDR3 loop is CASSPAGPGPPSLGEKLFF. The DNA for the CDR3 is TGTGCCAGCTCACCGGCTGGGCCCGGTCCCCCTTCCTTGGGTGAAAAACTGTTTTTT.

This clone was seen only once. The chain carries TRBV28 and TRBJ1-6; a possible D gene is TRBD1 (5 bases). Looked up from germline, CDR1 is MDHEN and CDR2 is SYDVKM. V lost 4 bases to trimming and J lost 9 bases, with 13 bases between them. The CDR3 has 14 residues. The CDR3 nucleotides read TGTGCCAGCAGTTCTCAGGGTTGGGGTTCACCCCTCCACTTT. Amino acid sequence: CASSSQGWGSPLHF.

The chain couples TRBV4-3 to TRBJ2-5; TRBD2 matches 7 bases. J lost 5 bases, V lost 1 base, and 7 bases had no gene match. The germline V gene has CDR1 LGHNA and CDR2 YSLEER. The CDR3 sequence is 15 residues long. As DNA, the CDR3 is TGCGCCAGCAGCCAAGGGCGGGAGACGTGGGAGACCCAGTACTTC. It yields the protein CASSQGRETWETQYF.

CDR3 loop: CASSPRVNTEAFF. CDR3 DNA sequence: TGTGCCAGCTCACCTCGAGTGAACACTGAAGCTTTCTTT. This rearrangement joins TRBV18 to TRBJ1-1; D unresolved. This CDR3 is 13 amino acids long. V gave up 3 bases and J gave up 0 bases, with 5 bases separating them. Per germline, CDR1 KGHSH and CDR2 LQKENI. The full variable domain, its missing parts supplied by reference TRBV18 and TRBJ1-1, is NAGVMQNPRHLVRRRGQEARLRCSPMKGHSHVYWYRQLPEEGLKFMVYLQKENIIDESGMPKERFSAEFPKEGPSILRIQQVVRGDSAAYFCASSPRVNTEAFFGQGTRLTVV.

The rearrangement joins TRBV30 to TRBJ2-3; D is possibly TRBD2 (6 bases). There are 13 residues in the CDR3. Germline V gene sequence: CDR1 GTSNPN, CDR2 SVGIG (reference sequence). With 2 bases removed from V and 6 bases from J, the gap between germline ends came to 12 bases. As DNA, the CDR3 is TGTGCCTGGAGTTTACTAGCCGAGGATACGCAGTATTTT. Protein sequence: CAWSLLAEDTQYF.

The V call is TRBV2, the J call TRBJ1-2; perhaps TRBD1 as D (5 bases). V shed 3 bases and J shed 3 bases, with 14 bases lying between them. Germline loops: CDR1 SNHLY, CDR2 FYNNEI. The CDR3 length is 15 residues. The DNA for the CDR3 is TGTGCCAGCAGTGACGTCGGGATAGGGGACTATGGCTACACCTTC. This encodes CASSDVGIGDYGYTF.